This entry lists 27 T cell receptor beta chains sequenced from one sample in a study of lymphopenia after photon versus proton radiotherapy. Generated by immunoSEQ multiplex PCR, the TCRdb table keeps only in-frame clones and is missing some. The sample yields about 50,000 clones, around 90% seen once. The sequences come from peripheral blood, collected from a patient treated with photon-based radiotherapy. The receptor set was obtained from a woman in her forties with cholangiocarcinoma.

This clone is a singleton in its sample. This sequence joins TRBV25-1 and TRBJ1-6; no reliable D call. CDR1 is MGHDK, CDR2 SYGVNS, per germline. V lost 4 bases and J 0 bases, leaving 10 bases between the germline ends. The CDR3 runs 16 residues. In DNA, the CDR3 is TGTGCCAGCAGTGTTGACGTGGGCTCCTATAATTCACCCCTCCACTTT. It is translated as CASSVDVGSYNSPLHF. Variable domain in full (rest from reference TRBV25-1 and TRBJ1-6): EADIYQTPRYLVIGTGKKITLECSQTMGHDKMYWYQQDPGMELHLIHYSYGVNSTEKGDLSSESTVSRIRTEHFPLTLESARPSHTSQYLCASSVDVGSYNSPLHFGNGTRLTVT.

The V gene is TRBV7-3, the J gene TRBJ2-7; 9 nucleotides agree with TRBD1. CDR1 is SGHTA and CDR2 is FQGTGA in the germline V gene. This CDR3 region has 13 residues. Trimming removed 5 bases from V and 4 bases from J; junction bases left unmatched: 3. Written as DNA, the CDR3 is TGTGCCAGCAGCATGGGACAGGGATACGAGCAGTACTTC. Protein: CASSMGQGYEQYF.

This clone has only one observation. This rearrangement joins TRBV6-5 to TRBJ2-3, with TRBD2 matching 11 bases. This CDR3 spans 16 amino acids. The junction had 5 bases not matched to a gene; V was cut back by 4 bases and J by 2 bases. Germline assignment: CDR1 MNHEY and CDR2 SVGAGI. In nucleotides, the CDR3 is TGTGCCAGCAGTTCCTATAGCGGGGGGGCCACAGATACGCAGTATTTT. Translation: CASSSYSGGATDTQYF.

The chain uses TRBV4-3 and TRBJ1-1, with 10 positions matching TRBD1. Trimming removed 4 bases from V and 2 bases from J; junction bases left unmatched: 7. This CDR3 contains 16 residues. Germline loops: CDR1 LGHNA, CDR2 YSLEER. The CDR3 nucleotides read TGCGCCAGCAGCCGACAGACAGGGGGCAGAAACACTGAAGCTTTCTTT. It yields the protein CASSRQTGGRNTEAFF.

This chain joins TRBV6-1 and TRBJ2-7, with TRBD2 matching 7 bases. V trimming: 2 bases; J trimming: 1 base; junction bases outside the gene matches: 5. Germline V gene data show CDR1 as MNHNS and CDR2 as SASEGT. This CDR3 spans 15 amino acids. CDR3 sequence reads: CASSERGGWSYEQYF. Here the CDR3 DNA reads TGTGCCAGCAGTGAACGGGGAGGGTGGTCCTACGAGCAGTACTTC.

The J gene is TRBJ1-1, the V gene TRBV11-1; unclear D gene. The CDR3 sequence is 13 residues long. Germline loops: CDR1 SGHAT, CDR2 FQDESV (reference sequence). Trimming took off 1 base at V and 4 bases at J, with 7 bases between the two ends. CDR3 sequence reads: CASSLERTTEAFF. The CDR3 DNA sequence: TGTGCCAGCAGCTTAGAACGAACCACTGAAGCTTTCTTT.

The chain employs TRBV7-2 and TRBJ1-2; D is undetermined. CDR3 length: 16 amino acids. V was pared by 1 base and J by 0 bases, with 12 bases between. Germline lookup yields CDR1 SGHTA and CDR2 FQGNSA. CDR3 coding DNA: TGTGCCAGCAGCTTAGGGGCCCTCAACACTAACTATGGCTACACCTTC. It codes for CASSLGALNTNYGYTF. The full variable domain, with the rest looked up from reference TRBV7-2 and TRBJ1-2, is GAGVSQSPSNKVTEKGKDVELRCDPISGHTALYWYRQSLGQGLEFLIYFQGNSAPDKSGLPSDRFSAERTGGSVSTLTIQRTQQEDSAVYLCASSLGALNTNYGYTFGSGTRLTVV.

The chain uses TRBV6-1 and TRBJ1-5, with 8 positions matching TRBD1. From germline, CDR1 is MNHNS and CDR2 SASEGT. The trim removed 6 bases at V and 6 bases at J, leaving 4 bases unmatched. The CDR3 loop spans 13 amino acids. In DNA, the CDR3 is TGTGCCAGCAGGCCAGGGGGCTTTCAGCCCCAGCATTTT. It yields the protein CASRPGGFQPQHF.

V usage is TRBV7-9 and J usage is TRBJ2-7; D is unclear. CDR3 length equals 13 residues. The V gene's germline CDR1 is SEHNR and CDR2 FQNEAQ (reference sequence). Trimming cost V 1 base and J 5 bases, with 9 bases left between them. CDR3 in amino acids: CASSLGHFNEQYF. The DNA of the CDR3 is TGTGCCAGCAGCTTAGGACATTTTAACGAGCAGTACTTC. Full variable domain (remainder filled in from reference TRBV7-9 and TRBJ2-7): DTGVSQNPRHKITKRGQNVTFRCDPISEHNRLYWYRQTLGQGPEFLTYFQNEAQLEKSRLLSDRFSAERPKGSFSTLEIQRTEQGDSAMYLCASSLGHFNEQYFGPGTRLTVT.

The rearrangement uses TRBV15 and TRBJ2-1, with D possibly being TRBD2 (6 bases). The CDR3 is 17 amino acids. With 0 bases removed from V and 5 bases from J, the gap between germline ends came to 17 bases. CDR1 LNHNV and CDR2 YYDKDF come from the germline V gene (reference sequence). The CDR3 DNA sequence: TGTGCCACCAGCAGAGATAGAGCGGGCCAAGACCACAATGAGCAGTTCTTC. Its protein is CATSRDRAGQDHNEQFF.

The CDR3 sequence is CASSPSMDGNTEAFF. The DNA of the CDR3 is TGTGCCAGCTCACCAAGCATGGACGGGAACACTGAAGCTTTCTTT. The V call is TRBV18, the J call TRBJ1-1; no definite D call. V shed 2 bases and J shed 1 base, with 11 bases lying between them. The CDR3 is 15 amino acids. Germline V gene lookup returns CDR1 KGHSH and CDR2 LQKENI.

The genes are TRBV2 and TRBJ2-1; D is unresolved. The CDR3 is 13 residues long. Per germline, CDR1 SNHLY and CDR2 FYNNEI. Trimming pared 8 bases from V and 4 bases from J, leaving 12 bases between. The chain's CDR3 is CASFSSNYNEQFF. The CDR3 DNA sequence: TGTGCCAGCTTTTCGAGTAATTACAATGAGCAGTTCTTC.

This chain links TRBV28 with TRBJ2-1, with D hard to call. The CDR3 totals 11 residues. Germline values: CDR1 MDHEN, CDR2 SYDVKM. V lost 6 bases, J lost 9 bases, and 9 bases lay in between. The CDR3 DNA reads TGTGCCAGCAGAAACACGGGTGAGCAGTTCTTC. Encoded protein: CASRNTGEQFF.

This clone was recorded once. J is TRBJ1-1 and V is TRBV5-1; tentative D call: TRBD1 (5 bases). Trimming removed 0 bases at V and 5 bases at J, with 14 bases between. Germline CDR1 is SGHRS and CDR2 is YFSETQ. This CDR3 region has 15 residues. DNA of the CDR3: TGCGCCAGCAGCTTGGATACCGGGGGAGGAACTGAAGCTTTCTTT. Its protein product is CASSLDTGGGTEAFF.

Notes on this clone: The same CDR3 can be traced to other DNA sequences in this sample. The V gene is TRBV5-4, the J gene TRBJ1-2; no firm D call. There are 13 residues in the CDR3. The germline V gene encodes CDR1 SGHNT and CDR2 YYREEE (reference sequence). The ends were cut back, 0 bases at V and 2 bases at J, with 5 bases in the middle. For the CDR3, the DNA is TGTGCCAGCAGCTTGGGGCAGAACTATGGCTACACCTTC. It encodes CASSLGQNYGYTF.

This rearrangement joins TRBV7-9 to TRBJ2-1; 9 nucleotides agree with TRBD2. Germline V CDR1 and CDR2: SEHNR, FQNEAQ (reference sequence). The CDR3 sequence is 16 residues long. After removal of 5 bases from V and 6 bases from J, the junction contained 11 bases not matched to a gene. CDR3 protein: CASSHRLAGPINEQFF. The CDR3, as DNA: TGTGCCAGCAGCCACCGGCTAGCGGGGCCAATCAATGAGCAGTTCTTC.

This rearrangement joins TRBV7-2 to TRBJ2-4, with 7 positions matching TRBD2. The junction had 7 bases not matched to a gene; V was cut back by 5 bases and J by 0 bases. This CDR3 comprises 16 residues. Per the germline V gene, CDR1 is SGHTA and CDR2 is FQGNSA. The CDR3 sequence is CASSRGTTLAKNIQYF. CDR3 nucleotides: TGTGCCAGCAGCCGCGGGACTACCCTAGCCAAAAACATTCAGTACTTC. The variable domain in full, completed from reference TRBV7-2 and TRBJ2-4, reads GAGVSQSPSNKVTEKGKDVELRCDPISGHTALYWYRQSLGQGLEFLIYFQGNSAPDKSGLPSDRFSAERTGGSVSTLTIQRTQQEDSAVYLCASSRGTTLAKNIQYFGAGTRLSVL.

The gene calls are TRBV29-1 and TRBJ1-2, with 8 bases that match TRBD1. This CDR3 is built from 13 residues. In germline, CDR1 is SQVTM, CDR2 ANQGSEA. V trimming: 7 bases; J trimming: 5 bases; junction bases outside the gene matches: 9. DNA for the CDR3: TGCAGCGCTCCCGGACAGGGACCATATGGCTACACCTTC. It encodes CSAPGQGPYGYTF. Using reference TRBV29-1 and TRBJ1-2 for the parts outside the CDR3, the full variable domain is SAVISQKPSRDICQRGTSLTIQCQVDSQVTMMFWYRQQPGQSLTLIATANQGSEATYESGFVIDKFPISRPNLTFSTLTVSNMSPEDSSIYLCSAPGQGPYGYTFGSGTRLTVV.

The chain carries TRBV18 and TRBJ2-3; 12 positions match TRBD2. The junction had 8 bases not matched to a gene; V was cut back by 6 bases and J by 4 bases. The CDR3 covers 16 residues. Germline V gene lookup returns CDR1 KGHSH and CDR2 LQKENI. The CDR3, as DNA: TGTGCCAGCTCCCTAGCGGGGGGGCAGAAGGCAGATACGCAGTATTTT. Translation: CASSLAGGQKADTQYF.

In DNA, the CDR3 is TGTGCCAGTAGCGACACAGGGCCCAATCAGCCCCAGCATTTT. It codes for CASSDTGPNQPQHF. The chain has TRBV19 and TRBJ1-5; possible D gene TRBD1, 6 bases. The CDR3 spans 14 residues. From germline, CDR1 is LNHDA and CDR2 SQIVND (reference sequence). Deletions cut 6 bases from V and 3 bases from J, with 12 bases between.

Notes on this clone: The sample has other DNA sequences that encode this CDR3 too. This chain links TRBV5-1 with TRBJ1-2; D is unclear. CDR1 and CDR2 from the germline V gene are SGHRS and YFSETQ. CDR3 length equals 12 residues. V shed 0 bases and J shed 4 bases, with 4 bases lying between them. DNA for the CDR3: TGCGCCAGCAGCTTGGAGGGCTATGGCTACACCTTC. It yields the protein CASSLEGYGYTF.

This clone was found once. The rearrangement joins TRBV25-1 to TRBJ2-1; D perhaps matches TRBD2 (6 bases). Deletions cut 4 bases from V and 9 bases from J, with 13 bases between. This CDR3 has 13 amino acids. Germline assignment: CDR1 MGHDK and CDR2 SYGVNS. The CDR3 sequence: CASSAWDFPEQFF. The CDR3 DNA sequence: TGTGCCAGCAGTGCATGGGACTTCCCTGAGCAGTTCTTC. The whole variable domain, filled in from reference TRBV25-1 and TRBJ2-1, reads EADIYQTPRYLVIGTGKKITLECSQTMGHDKMYWYQQDPGMELHLIHYSYGVNSTEKGDLSSESTVSRIRTEHFPLTLESARPSHTSQYLCASSAWDFPEQFFGPGTRLTVL.

In this sample, this clone turned up once. The chain has TRBV7-6 and TRBJ1-6, with D possibly matching TRBD1 (6 bases). V was shortened by 1 base and J by 1 base, with 14 bases between the two germline ends. Germline values: CDR1 SGHVS, CDR2 FNYEAQ. This CDR3 contains 18 residues. In DNA form, the CDR3 reads TGTGCCAGCAGCTTAGAGGGGGGAAGTCTTTCCTATAATTCACCCCTCCACTTT. Translated: CASSLEGGSLSYNSPLHF.

The chain has TRBV2 and TRBJ1-1; no clear D. The CDR3 has 14 residues. The V gene's germline CDR1 is SNHLY and CDR2 FYNNEI. Trimming took off 3 bases at V and 5 bases at J, with 13 bases between the two ends. The CDR3 DNA sequence: TGTGCCAGCAGTGAGGTAATGGGGAGAACTGAAGCTTTCTTT. It codes for CASSEVMGRTEAFF. Full variable domain (rest looked up from reference TRBV2 and TRBJ1-1): EPEVTQTPSHQVTQMGQEVILRCVPISNHLYFYWYRQILGQKVEFLVSFYNNEISEKSEIFDDQFSVERPDGSNFTLKIRSTKLEDSAMYFCASSEVMGRTEAFFGQGTRLTVV.

The V call is TRBV19, the J call TRBJ1-1; D may be TRBD1 (5 bases). Germline assignment: CDR1 LNHDA and CDR2 SQIVND (reference sequence). The ends were cut back, 11 bases at V and 0 bases at J, with 13 bases in the middle. This CDR3 has 13 amino acids. The CDR3, as DNA: TGTGCCTCTCAAAGGGGTCTGAACACTGAAGCTTTCTTT. This encodes CASQRGLNTEAFF.

The genes are TRBV6-5 and TRBJ1-1; 7 nucleotides agree with TRBD1. CDR3 length: 14 residues. Germline CDR1 reads MNHEY; CDR2 reads SVGAGI. With V trimmed by 0 bases and J by 6 bases, 4 bases remained unmatched. The CDR3 region is CASSYSPGQPEAFF. CDR3 nucleotide sequence: TGTGCCAGCAGTTACTCGCCGGGACAGCCTGAAGCTTTCTTT.

This clone has a handful of counts. CDR3 nucleotides: TGTGCCAGCTCACCACGGGGCTCGAACTCTGGAAACACCATATATTTT. Encoded protein: CASSPRGSNSGNTIYF. The rearrangement joins TRBV18 to TRBJ1-3; possible D gene TRBD1, 5 bases. This CDR3 is built from 16 residues. V was trimmed by 1 base and J by 0 bases, leaving 10 bases between them. Germline CDR1 reads KGHSH; CDR2 reads LQKENI.